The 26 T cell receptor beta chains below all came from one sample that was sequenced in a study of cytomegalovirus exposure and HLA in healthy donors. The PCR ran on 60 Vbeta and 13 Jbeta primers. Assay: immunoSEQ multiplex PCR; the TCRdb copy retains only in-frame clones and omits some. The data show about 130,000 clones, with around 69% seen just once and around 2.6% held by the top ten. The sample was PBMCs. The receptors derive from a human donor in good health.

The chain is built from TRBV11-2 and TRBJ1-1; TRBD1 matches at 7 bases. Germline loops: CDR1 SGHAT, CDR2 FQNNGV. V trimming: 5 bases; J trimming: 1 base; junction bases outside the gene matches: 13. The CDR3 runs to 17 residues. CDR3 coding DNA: TGTGCCAGCAGCAATCCAACACAGACAGGGTGGAACACTGAAGCTTTCTTT. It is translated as CASSNPTQTGWNTEAFF.

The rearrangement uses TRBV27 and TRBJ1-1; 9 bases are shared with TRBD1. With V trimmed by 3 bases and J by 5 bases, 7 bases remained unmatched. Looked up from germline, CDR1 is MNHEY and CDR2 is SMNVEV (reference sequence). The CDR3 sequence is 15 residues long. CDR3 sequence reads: CASSFAGTGLTEAFF. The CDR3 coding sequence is TGTGCCAGCAGTTTCGCCGGGACAGGGTTAACTGAAGCTTTCTTT.

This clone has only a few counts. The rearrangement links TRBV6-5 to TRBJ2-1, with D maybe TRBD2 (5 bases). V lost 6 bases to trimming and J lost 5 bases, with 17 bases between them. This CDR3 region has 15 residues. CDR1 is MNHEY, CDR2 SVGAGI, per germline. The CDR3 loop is CASRLRVPINNEQFF. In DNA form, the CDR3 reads TGTGCCAGCAGGTTGAGGGTACCCATAAACAATGAGCAGTTCTTC.

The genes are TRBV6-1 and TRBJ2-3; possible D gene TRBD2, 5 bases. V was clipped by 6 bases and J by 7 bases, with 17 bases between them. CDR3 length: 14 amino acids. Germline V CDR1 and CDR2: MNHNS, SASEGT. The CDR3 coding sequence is TGTGCCAGCAGACAATACATCGGGGATTATACGCAGTATTTT. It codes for CASRQYIGDYTQYF.

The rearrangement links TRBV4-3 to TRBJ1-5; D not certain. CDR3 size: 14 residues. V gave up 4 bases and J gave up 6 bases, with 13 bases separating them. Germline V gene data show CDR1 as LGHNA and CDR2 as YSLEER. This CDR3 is CASSREAAGQPQHF. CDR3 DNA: TGCGCCAGCAGCCGGGAAGCGGCTGGTCAGCCCCAGCATTTT.

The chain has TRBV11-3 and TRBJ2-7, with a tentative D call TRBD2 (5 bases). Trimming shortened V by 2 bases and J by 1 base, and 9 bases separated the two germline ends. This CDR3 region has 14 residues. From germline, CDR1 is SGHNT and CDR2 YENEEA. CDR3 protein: CASSLRSGSYEQYF. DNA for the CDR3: TGTGCCAGCAGCTTAAGATCGGGGTCCTACGAGCAGTACTTC. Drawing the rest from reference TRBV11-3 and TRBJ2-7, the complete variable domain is EAGVVQSPRYKIIEKKQPVAFWCNPISGHNTLYWYLQNLGQGPELLIRYENEEAVDDSQLPKDRFSAERLKGVDSTLKIQPAELGDSAVYLCASSLRSGSYEQYFGPGTRLTVT.

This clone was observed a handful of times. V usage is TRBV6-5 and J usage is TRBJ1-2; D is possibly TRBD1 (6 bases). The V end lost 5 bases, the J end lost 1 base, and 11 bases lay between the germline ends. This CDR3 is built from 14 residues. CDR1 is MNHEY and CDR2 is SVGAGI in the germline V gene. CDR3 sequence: CASSRQAYNYGYTF. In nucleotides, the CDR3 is TGTGCCAGCAGTAGACAGGCGTATAACTATGGCTACACCTTC.

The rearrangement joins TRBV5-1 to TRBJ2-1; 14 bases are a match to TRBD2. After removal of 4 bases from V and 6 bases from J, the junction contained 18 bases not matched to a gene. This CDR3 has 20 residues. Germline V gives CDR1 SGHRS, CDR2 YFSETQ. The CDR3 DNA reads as TGCGCCAGCAGCCTTTTGATTCCGGGACTAGCGGGAGATCGAACCAATGAGCAGTTCTTC. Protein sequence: CASSLLIPGLAGDRTNEQFF.

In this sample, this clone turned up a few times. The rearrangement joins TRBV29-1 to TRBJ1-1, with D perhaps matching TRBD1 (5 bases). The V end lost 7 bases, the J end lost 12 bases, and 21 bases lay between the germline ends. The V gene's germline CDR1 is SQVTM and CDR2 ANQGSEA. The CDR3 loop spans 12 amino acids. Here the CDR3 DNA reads TGCAGCGGAGCAACAGGATTCTTGTCTCCTTTCTTT. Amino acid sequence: CSGATGFLSPFF.

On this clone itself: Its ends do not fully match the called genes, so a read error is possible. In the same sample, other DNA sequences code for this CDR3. As DNA, the CDR3 is TGTGCCAGTAGCTTACGCCGGACTAGCGGGAGGGCGGATACGCAGTATTTT. It specifies CASSLRRTSGRADTQYF. The chain uses TRBV13 and TRBJ2-3, with TRBD2 matching 15 bases. The CDR3 consists of 17 residues. Germline V CDR1 and CDR2: PRHDT, FYEKMQ (reference sequence). The complete variable domain, with remaining parts taken from reference TRBV13 and TRBJ2-3, reads AAGVIQSPRHLIKEKRETATLKCYPIPRHDTVYWYQQGPGQDPQFLISFYEKMQSDKGSIPDRFSAQQFSDYHSELNMSSLELGDSALYFCASSLRRTSGRADTQYFGPGTRLTVL.

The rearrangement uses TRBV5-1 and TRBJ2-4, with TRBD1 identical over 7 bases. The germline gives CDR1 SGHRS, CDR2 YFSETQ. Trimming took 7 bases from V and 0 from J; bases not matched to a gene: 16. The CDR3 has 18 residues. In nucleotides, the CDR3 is TGCGCCAGCCAAGACAGGGCCTCTAGTCATCTAGCCAAAAACATTCAGTACTTC. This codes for CASQDRASSHLAKNIQYF.

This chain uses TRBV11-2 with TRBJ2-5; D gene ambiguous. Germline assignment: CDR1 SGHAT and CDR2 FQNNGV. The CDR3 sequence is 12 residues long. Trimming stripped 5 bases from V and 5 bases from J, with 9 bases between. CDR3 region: CASSHFRETQYF. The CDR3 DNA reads TGTGCCAGCAGCCACTTCAGGGAGACCCAGTACTTC.

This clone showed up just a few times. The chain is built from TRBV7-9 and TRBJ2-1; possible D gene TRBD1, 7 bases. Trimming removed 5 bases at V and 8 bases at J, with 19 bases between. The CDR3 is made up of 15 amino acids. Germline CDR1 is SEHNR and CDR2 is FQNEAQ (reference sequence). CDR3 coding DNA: TGTGCCAGCAGCGCGCGGGACAGAAAGGGCTATGAGCAGTTCTTC. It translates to CASSARDRKGYEQFF.

The CDR3 sequence is CASSLFSTSTDTQYF. The DNA for the CDR3 is TGTGCCAGCAGTTTATTTTCTACTAGCACAGATACGCAGTATTTT. The chain recombines TRBV28 with TRBJ2-3; D unclear. CDR3 length equals 15 residues. Trimming removed 1 base at V and 0 bases at J, with 8 bases between. Germline CDR1 and CDR2: MDHEN and SYDVKM.

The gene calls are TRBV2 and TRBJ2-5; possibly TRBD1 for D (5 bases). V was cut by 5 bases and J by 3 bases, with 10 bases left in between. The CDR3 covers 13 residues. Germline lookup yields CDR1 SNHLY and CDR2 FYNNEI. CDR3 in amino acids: CASSRSREETQYF. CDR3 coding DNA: TGTGCCAGCAGTCGGAGCAGGGAAGAGACCCAGTACTTC.

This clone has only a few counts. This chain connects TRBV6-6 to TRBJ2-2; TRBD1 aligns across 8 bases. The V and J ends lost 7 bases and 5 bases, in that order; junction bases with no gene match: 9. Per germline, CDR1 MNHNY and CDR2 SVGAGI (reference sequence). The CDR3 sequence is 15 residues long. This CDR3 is CASNPGQGETGELFF. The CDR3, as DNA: TGTGCCAGCAACCCAGGACAGGGTGAAACCGGGGAGCTGTTTTTT.

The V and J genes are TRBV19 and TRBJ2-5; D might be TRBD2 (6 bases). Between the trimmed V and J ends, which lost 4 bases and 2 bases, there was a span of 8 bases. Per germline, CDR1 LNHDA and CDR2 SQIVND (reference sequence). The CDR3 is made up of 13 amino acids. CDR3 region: CASSRDSQETQYF. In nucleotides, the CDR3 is TGTGCCAGTAGTAGGGACTCACAAGAGACCCAGTACTTC.

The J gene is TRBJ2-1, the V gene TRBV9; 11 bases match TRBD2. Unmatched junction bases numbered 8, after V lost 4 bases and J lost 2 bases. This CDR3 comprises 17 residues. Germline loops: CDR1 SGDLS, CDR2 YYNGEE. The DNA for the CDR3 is TGTGCCAGCAGCTCTGGACTAGCGGGCGGCCCCTACAATGAGCAGTTCTTC. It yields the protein CASSSGLAGGPYNEQFF.

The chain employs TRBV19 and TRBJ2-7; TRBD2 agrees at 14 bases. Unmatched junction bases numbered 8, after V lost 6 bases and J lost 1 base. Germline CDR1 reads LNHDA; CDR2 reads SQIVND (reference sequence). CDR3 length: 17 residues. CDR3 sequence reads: CASSGTSGGTPSYEQYF. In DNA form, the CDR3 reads TGTGCCAGTAGCGGGACTAGCGGGGGAACGCCTTCCTACGAGCAGTACTTC.

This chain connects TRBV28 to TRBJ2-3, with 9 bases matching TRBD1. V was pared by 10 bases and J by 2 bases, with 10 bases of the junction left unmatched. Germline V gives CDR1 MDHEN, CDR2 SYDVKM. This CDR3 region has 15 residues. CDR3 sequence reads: CATRGTGPNTDTQYF. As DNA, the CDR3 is TGTGCCACCCGGGGGACAGGGCCTAACACAGATACGCAGTATTTT. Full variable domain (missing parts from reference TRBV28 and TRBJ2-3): DVKVTQSSRYLVKRTGEKVFLECVQDMDHENMFWYRQDPGLGLRLIYFSYDVKMKEKGDIPEGYSVSREKKERFSLILESASTNQTSMYLCATRGTGPNTDTQYFGPGTRLTVL.

The CDR3 region has the DNA TGTGCCAGCGTCAGGGGCTCACTTGCTTTCTTT. As protein: CASVRGSLAFF. The chain is built from TRBV27 and TRBJ1-1; TRBD1 might be the D (6 bases). V was shortened by 8 bases and J by 11 bases, with 15 bases between the two germline ends. The CDR3 runs to 11 residues. Germline CDR1 is MNHEY and CDR2 is SMNVEV (reference sequence).

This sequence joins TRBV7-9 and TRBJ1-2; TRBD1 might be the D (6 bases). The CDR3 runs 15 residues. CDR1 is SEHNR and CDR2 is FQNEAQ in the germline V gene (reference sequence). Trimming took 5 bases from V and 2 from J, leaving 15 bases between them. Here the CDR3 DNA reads TGTGCCAGCAGCCCAGGACAGACTTCAAACTATGGCTACACCTTC. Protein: CASSPGQTSNYGYTF.

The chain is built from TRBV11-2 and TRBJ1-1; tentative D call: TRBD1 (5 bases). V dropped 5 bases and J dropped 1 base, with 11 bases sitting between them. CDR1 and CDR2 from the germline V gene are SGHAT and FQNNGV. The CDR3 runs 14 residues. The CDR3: CASSLPGSNTEAFF. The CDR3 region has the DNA TGTGCCAGCAGCCTTCCAGGGTCGAACACTGAAGCTTTCTTT.

The CDR3 DNA reads TGTGCCAGCAGTAACATAGGACTAGCGACCGGGGAGCTGTTTTTT. It is translated as CASSNIGLATGELFF. The V call is TRBV27, the J call TRBJ2-2; 9 bases map to TRBD2. This CDR3 region has 15 residues. Germline V CDR1 and CDR2: MNHEY, SMNVEV (reference sequence). Unmatched junction bases numbered 6, after V lost 5 bases and J lost 5 bases.

The DNA of the CDR3 is TGTGCCAGTAGTTCCGTCGGGGAAGAGACCCAGTACTTC. Encoded protein: CASSSVGEETQYF. This chain connects TRBV19 to TRBJ2-5; D may be TRBD2 (5 bases). In germline, CDR1 is LNHDA, CDR2 SQIVND (reference sequence). This CDR3 contains 13 residues. V gave up 5 bases and J gave up 3 bases, with 10 bases separating them.

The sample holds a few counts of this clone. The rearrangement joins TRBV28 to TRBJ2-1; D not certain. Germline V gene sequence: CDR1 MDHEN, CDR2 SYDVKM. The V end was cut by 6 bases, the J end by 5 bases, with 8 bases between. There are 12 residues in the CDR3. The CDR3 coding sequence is TGTGCCAGCAGGCCCCGGGACAATGAGCAGTTCTTC. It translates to CASRPRDNEQFF.